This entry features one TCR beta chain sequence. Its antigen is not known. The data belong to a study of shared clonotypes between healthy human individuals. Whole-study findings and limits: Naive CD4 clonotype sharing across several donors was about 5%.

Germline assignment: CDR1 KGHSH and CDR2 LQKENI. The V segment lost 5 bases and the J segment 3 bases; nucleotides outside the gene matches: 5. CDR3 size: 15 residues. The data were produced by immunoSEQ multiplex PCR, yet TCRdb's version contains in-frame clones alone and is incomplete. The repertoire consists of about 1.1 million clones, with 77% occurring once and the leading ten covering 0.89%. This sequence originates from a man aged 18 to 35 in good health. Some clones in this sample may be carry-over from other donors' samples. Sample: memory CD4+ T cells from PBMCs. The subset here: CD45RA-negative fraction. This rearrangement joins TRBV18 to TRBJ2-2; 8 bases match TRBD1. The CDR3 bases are TGTGCCAGCTCAATGGACAGGGTATACACCGGGGAGCTGTTTTTT. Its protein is CASSMDRVYTGELFF.